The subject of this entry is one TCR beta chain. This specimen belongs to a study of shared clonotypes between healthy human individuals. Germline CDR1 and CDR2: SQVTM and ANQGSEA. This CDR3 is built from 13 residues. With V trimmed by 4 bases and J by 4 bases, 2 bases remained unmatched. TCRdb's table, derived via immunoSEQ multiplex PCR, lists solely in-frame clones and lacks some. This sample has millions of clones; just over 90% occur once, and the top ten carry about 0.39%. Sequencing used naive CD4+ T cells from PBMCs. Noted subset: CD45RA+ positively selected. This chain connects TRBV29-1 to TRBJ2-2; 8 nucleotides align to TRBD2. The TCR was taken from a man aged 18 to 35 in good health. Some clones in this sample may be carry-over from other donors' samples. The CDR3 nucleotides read TGCAGCGTTGGTCGGGGGGGCACCGGGGAGCTGTTTTTT. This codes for CSVGRGGTGELFF.